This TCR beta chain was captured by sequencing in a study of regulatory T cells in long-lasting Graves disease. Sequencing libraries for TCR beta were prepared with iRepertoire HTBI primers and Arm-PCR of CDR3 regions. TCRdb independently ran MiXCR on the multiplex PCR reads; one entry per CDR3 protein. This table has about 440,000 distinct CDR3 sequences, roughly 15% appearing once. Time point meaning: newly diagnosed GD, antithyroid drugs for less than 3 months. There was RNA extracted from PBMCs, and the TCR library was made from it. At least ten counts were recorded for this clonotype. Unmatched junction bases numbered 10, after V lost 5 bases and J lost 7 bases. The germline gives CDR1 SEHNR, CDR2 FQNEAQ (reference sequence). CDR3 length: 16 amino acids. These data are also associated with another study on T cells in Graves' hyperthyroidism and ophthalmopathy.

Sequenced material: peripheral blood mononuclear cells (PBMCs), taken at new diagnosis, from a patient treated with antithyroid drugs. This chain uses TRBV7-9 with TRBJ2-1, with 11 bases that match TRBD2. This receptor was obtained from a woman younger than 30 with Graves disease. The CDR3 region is CASSLASGRTGNEQFF. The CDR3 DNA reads TGTGCCAGCAGCCTGGCTAGCGGGAGGACAGGTAATGAGCAGTTCTTC.